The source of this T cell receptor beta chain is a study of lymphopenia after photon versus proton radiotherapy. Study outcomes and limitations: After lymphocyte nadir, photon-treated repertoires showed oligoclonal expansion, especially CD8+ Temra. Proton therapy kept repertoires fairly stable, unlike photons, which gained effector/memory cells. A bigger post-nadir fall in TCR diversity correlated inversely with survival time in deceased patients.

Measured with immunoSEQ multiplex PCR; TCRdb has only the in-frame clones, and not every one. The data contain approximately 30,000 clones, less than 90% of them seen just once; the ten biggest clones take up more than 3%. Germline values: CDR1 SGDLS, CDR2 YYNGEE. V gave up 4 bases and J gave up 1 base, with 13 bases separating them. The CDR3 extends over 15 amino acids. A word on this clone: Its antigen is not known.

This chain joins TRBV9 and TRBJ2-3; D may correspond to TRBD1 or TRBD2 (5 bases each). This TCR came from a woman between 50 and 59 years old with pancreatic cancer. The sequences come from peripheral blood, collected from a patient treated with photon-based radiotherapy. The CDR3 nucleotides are TGTGCCAGCAGCCAGCGGCAGGGCGGCACAGATACGCAGTATTTT. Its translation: CASSQRQGGTDTQYF.